This T cell receptor (beta chain) was profiled in a study of graft-versus-host responses after intestinal transplantation. Findings and caveats of the study: Patients who carried graft-donor T cell macrochimerism also had high graft-versus-host to host-versus-graft clonal ratios in their allografts.

Sequencing was performed with immunoSEQ multiplex PCR; in TCRdb, only in-frame clones are kept and a portion is missing. In the table there are approximately 77,000 clones, around 92% of which are singletons. Points on this clone: Its matching antigen is unknown.

This CDR3 contains 14 residues. V was trimmed by 7 bases and J by 2 bases, leaving 14 bases between them. Germline CDR1 and CDR2: LNHDA and SQIVND (reference sequence). The clonotype was recovered from a human patient who received an intestinal transplant, so some T cells may come from the graft donor. The sequenced sample was PBMCs, obtained 98 days after intestinal transplantation. The chain carries TRBV19 and TRBJ2-5; D might be TRBD1 (6 bases). The CDR3 spells CASNTPGQQETQYF. CDR3 DNA sequence: TGTGCCAGTAACACCCCCGGACAGCAAGAGACCCAGTACTTC.